The text below deals with one T cell receptor (beta chain). Its specificity is unknown. This specimen comes from a study of shared clonotypes between healthy human individuals. Findings and limits, study-wide: It was the non-shared clonotypes that had lower generation probabilities than clonotypes shared by all four donors.

Investigators divided CD4+ cells into CD45RA+ naive and CD45RA-negative memory subsets. The V and J ends lost 6 bases and 4 bases respectively, with 18 bases between them. The CDR3 totals 15 residues. Germline CDR1 SNHLY, CDR2 FYNNEI. This table comes from immunoSEQ multiplex PCR, and its TCRdb copy is limited to in-frame clones, with some not included. Of 2 million to 2.5 million clones listed, just under 95% are singletons. This clonotype was obtained from a man younger than 30 in good health. Some clones in this sample may be carry-over from other donors' samples. The sequenced sample was naive CD4+ T cells from PBMCs. Subset denoted: CD45RA+ positively selected. This chain joins TRBV2 and TRBJ1-1; maybe TRBD1 (6 bases). CDR3 loop: CASSAKDSWGTEAFF. The CDR3 DNA sequence: TGTGCCAGCAGCGCTAAGGACAGTTGGGGCACTGAAGCTTTCTTT.